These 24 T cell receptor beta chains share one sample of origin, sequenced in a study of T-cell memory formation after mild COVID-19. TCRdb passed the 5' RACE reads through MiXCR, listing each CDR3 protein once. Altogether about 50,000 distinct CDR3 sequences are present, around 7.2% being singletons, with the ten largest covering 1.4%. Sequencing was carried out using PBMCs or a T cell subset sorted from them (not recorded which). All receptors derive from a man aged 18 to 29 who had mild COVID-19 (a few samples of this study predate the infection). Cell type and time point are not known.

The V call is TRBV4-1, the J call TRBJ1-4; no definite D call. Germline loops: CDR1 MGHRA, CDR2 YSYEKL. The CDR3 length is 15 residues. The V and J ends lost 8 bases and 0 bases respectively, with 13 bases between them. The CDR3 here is CASADAGSTNEKLFF. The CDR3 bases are TGCGCCAGCGCGGACGCGGGATCAACTAATGAAAAACTGTTTTTT.

CDR3: CASSMAPGTEQFF. The CDR3 nucleotides read TGTGCCAGCAGCATGGCCCCAGGGACTGAGCAGTTCTTC. The chain is built from TRBV7-2 and TRBJ2-1; D may correspond to TRBD1 or TRBD2 (5 bases each). Deletions cut 5 bases from V and 9 bases from J, with 14 bases between. The CDR3 spans 13 residues. Germline lookup yields CDR1 SGHTA and CDR2 FQGNSA.

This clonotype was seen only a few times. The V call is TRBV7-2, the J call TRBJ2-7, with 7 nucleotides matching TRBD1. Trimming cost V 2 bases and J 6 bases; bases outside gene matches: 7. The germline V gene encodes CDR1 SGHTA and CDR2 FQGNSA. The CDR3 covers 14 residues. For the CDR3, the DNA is TGTGCCAGCAGCTTATCCGGACAGGCGGGCGAGCAGTACGTC. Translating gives CASSLSGQAGEQYV.

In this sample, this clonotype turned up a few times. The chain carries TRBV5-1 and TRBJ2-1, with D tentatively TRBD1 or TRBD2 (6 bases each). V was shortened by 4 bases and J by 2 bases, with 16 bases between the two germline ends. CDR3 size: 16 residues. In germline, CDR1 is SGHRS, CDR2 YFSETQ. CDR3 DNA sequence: TGCGCCAGCAGCGCCAGGTTAGGGGGGCCCTACAATGAGCAGTTCTTC. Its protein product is CASSARLGGPYNEQFF.

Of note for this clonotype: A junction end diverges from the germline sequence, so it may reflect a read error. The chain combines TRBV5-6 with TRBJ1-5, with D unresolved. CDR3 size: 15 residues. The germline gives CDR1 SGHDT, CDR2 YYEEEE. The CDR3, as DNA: TGTGCCAGCAGCTTGGGCCGGGGATCTGTGAAGCCCCAGAATTTT. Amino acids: CASSLGRGSVKPQNF.

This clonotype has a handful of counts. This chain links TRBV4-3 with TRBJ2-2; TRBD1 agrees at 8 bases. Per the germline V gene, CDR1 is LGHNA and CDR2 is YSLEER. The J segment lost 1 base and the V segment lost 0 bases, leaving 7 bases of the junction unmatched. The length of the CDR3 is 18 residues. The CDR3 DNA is TGCGCCAGCAGCCAAGATAGAATCGGGACAGGGAACACCGGGGAGCTGTTTTTT. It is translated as CASSQDRIGTGNTGELFF.

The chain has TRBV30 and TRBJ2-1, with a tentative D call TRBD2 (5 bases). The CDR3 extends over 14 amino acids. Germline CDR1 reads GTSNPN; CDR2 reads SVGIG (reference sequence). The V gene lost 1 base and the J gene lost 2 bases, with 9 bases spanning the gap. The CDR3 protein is CAWSGGYPYNEQFF. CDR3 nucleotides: TGTGCCTGGAGTGGAGGGTATCCCTACAATGAGCAGTTCTTC.

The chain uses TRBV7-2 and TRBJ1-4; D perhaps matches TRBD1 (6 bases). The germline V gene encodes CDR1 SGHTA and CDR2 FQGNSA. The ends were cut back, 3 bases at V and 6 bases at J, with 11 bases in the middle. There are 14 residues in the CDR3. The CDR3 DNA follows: TGTGCCAGCAGCTTGAGGAGGGGGGATGAAAAACTGTTTTTT. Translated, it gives CASSLRRGDEKLFF.

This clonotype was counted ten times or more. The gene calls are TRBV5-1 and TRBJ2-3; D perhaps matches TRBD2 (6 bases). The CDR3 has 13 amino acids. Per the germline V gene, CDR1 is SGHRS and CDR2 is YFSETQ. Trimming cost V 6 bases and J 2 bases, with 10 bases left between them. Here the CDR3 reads CASNPGDTDTQYF. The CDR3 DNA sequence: TGCGCCAGCAATCCGGGAGACACAGATACGCAGTATTTT.

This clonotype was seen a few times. CDR3 residues: CASSFGQQPNQPQHF. The CDR3 DNA sequence: TGCGCCAGCAGCTTTGGACAACAACCTAACCAGCCCCAGCATTTT. The chain uses TRBV5-1 and TRBJ1-5; maybe TRBD1 (5 bases). V was shortened by 2 bases and J by 7 bases, with 16 bases between the two germline ends. Germline loops: CDR1 SGHRS, CDR2 YFSETQ. The CDR3 covers 15 residues.

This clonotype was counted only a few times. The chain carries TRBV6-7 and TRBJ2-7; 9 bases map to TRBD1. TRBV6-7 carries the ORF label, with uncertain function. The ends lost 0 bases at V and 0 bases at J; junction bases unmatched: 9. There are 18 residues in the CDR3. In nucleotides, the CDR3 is TGTGCCAGCAGTTACTCGATCCGGGACAGGGTTAGCTCCTACGAGCAGTACTTC. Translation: CASSYSIRDRVSSYEQYF.

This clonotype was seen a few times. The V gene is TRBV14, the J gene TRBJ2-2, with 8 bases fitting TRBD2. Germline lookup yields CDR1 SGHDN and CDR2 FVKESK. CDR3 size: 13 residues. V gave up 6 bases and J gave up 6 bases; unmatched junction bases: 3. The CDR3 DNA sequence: TGTGCCAGCAGTTTGACTAGCGCCGGGGAGCTGTTTTTT. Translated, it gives CASSLTSAGELFF. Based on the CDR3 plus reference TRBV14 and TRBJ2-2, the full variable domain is EAGVTQFPSHSVIEKGQTVTLRCDPISGHDNLYWYRRVMGKEIKFLLHFVKESKQDESGMPNNRFLAERTGGTYSTLKVQPAELEDSGVYFCASSLTSAGELFFGEGSRLTVL.

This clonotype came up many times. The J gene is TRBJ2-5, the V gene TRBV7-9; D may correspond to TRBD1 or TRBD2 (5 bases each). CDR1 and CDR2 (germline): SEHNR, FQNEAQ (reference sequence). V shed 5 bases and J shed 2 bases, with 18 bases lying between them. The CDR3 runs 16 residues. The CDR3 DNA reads TGTGCCAGCAGCCGACCAAAAGGGACGGAGCAAGAGACCCAGTACTTC. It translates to CASSRPKGTEQETQYF.

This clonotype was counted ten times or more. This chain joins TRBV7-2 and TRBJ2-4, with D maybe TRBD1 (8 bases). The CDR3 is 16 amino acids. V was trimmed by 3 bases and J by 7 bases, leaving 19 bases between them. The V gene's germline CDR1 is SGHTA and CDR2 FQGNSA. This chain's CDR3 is CASSLGPGQGGNIQYF. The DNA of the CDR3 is TGTGCCAGCAGCTTGGGACCCGGACAGGGAGGGAACATTCAGTACTTC.

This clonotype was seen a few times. The CDR3 DNA is TGTGCCAGCAGCTTCTCCGGGGCACGGGAGACCCAGTACTTC. Encoded protein: CASSFSGARETQYF. This rearrangement joins TRBV5-8 to TRBJ2-5; D assignment may be TRBD1 or TRBD2 (5 bases each). The germline gives CDR1 SGHTS, CDR2 YDEGEE. This CDR3 is built from 14 residues. Trimming removed 2 bases from V and 5 bases from J, with 13 bases in between.

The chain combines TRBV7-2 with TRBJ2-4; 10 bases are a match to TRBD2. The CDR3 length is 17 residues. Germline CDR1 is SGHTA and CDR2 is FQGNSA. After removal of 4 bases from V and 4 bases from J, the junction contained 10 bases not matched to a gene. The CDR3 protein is CASSSPSGSSLKNIQYF. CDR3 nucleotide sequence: TGTGCCAGCAGCTCCCCTAGCGGGAGCTCCCTAAAAAACATTCAGTACTTC.

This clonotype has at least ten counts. The CDR3 loop is CASSLDGTGFYEQYF. The CDR3 region has the DNA TGTGCCAGCAGCTTAGACGGGACAGGTTTCTACGAGCAGTACTTC. The chain has TRBV7-6 and TRBJ2-7, with 8 bases identical to TRBD1. This CDR3 has 15 amino acids. With 1 base clipped from V and 3 bases from J, the junction kept 5 bases outside the gene matches. Per the germline V gene, CDR1 is SGHVS and CDR2 is FNYEAQ.

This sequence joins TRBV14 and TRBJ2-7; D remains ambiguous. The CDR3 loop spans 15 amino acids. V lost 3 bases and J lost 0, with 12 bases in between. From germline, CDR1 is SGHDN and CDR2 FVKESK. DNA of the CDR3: TGTGCCAGCAGCCACCAACGGTGGTTCTCCTACGAGCAGTACGTC. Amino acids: CASSHQRWFSYEQYV.

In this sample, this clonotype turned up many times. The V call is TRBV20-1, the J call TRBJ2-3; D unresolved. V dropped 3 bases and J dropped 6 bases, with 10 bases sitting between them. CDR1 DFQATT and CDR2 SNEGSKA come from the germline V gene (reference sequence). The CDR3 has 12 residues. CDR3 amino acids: CSASSIPDTQYF. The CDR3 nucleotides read TGCAGTGCTAGCTCCATTCCGGATACGCAGTATTTT.

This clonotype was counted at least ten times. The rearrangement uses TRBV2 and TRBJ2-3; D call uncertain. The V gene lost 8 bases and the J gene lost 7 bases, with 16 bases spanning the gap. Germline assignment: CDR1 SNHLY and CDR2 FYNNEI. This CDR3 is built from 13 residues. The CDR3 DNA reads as TGTGCCAGCCAGGACCCCGATCCCAATACGCAGTATTTT. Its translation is CASQDPDPNTQYF. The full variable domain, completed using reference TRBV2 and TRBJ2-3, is EPEVTQTPSHQVTQMGQEVILRCVPISNHLYFYWYRQILGQKVEFLVSFYNNEISEKSEIFDDQFSVERPDGSNFTLKIRSTKLEDSAMYFCASQDPDPNTQYFGPGTRLTVL.

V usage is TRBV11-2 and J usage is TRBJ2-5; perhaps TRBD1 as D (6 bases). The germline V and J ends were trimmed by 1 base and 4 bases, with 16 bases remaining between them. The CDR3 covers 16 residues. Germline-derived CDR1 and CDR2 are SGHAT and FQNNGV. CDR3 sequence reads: CASSLGGAGARETQYF. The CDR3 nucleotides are TGTGCCAGCAGCTTAGGAGGCGCAGGGGCGAGAGAGACCCAGTACTTC.

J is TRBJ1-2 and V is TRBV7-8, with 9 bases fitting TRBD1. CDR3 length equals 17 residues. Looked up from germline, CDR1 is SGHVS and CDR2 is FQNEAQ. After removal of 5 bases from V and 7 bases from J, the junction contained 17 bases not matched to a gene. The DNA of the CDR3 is TGTGCCAGCAGCCCAGGCCCCCGGGACAGGGCTCGAGTTGGCTACACCTTC. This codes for CASSPGPRDRARVGYTF.

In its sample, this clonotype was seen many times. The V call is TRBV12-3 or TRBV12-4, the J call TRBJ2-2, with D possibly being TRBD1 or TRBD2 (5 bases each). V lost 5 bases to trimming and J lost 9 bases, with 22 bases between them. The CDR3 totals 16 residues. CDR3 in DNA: TGTGCCAGCAGTCCAAGAGTCGTGGGGGATCAAAGGGAGCTGTTTTTT. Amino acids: CASSPRVVGDQRELFF.

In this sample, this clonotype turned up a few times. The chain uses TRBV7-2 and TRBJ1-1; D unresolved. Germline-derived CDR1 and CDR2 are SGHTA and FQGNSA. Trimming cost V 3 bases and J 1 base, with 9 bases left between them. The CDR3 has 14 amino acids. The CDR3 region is CASSFSGQNTEAFF. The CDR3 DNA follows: TGTGCCAGCAGCTTCTCCGGGCAGAACACTGAAGCTTTCTTT.